The 14 T cell receptor beta chains below all came from one sample that was sequenced in a study of cytomegalovirus exposure and HLA in healthy donors. PCR was performed using 60 Vbeta and 13 Jbeta primers. The data were produced by immunoSEQ multiplex PCR, yet TCRdb's version contains in-frame clones alone and is incomplete. The sample has hundreds of thousands of clones, roughly 83% seen once. Source material: PBMCs. These receptors all stem from a boy aged 2 to 10 in good health and CMV-seronegative.

The V call is TRBV7-2, the J call TRBJ2-3, with 14 bases identical to TRBD2. Germline V CDR1 and CDR2: SGHTA, FQGNSA. J was trimmed by 2 bases and V by 5 bases; bases with no gene match: 9. This CDR3 has 18 amino acids. The CDR3 is CASSPGLAGASFTDTQYF. The DNA of the CDR3 is TGTGCCAGCAGCCCGGGACTAGCGGGAGCTAGTTTCACAGATACGCAGTATTTT.

The DNA of the CDR3 is TGCAGCGTTGGGTCGAGGGAACCAGCTAACTATGGCTACACCTTC. Residues: CSVGSREPANYGYTF. This chain links TRBV29-1 with TRBJ1-2; D gene uncertain. Germline CDR1 is SQVTM and CDR2 is ANQGSEA. The V end was cut by 4 bases, the J end by 0 bases, with 15 bases between. The length of the CDR3 is 15 residues.

The V call is TRBV11-2, the J call TRBJ1-1; D remains ambiguous. V lost 3 bases and J lost 1, with 6 bases in between. Germline assignment: CDR1 SGHAT and CDR2 FQNNGV. The CDR3 runs to 13 residues. CDR3 nucleotides: TGTGCCAGCAGCTTCGGAGCGAACACTGAAGCTTTCTTT. Its translation is CASSFGANTEAFF.

In regard to this clone: The identical CDR3 is also encoded by other nucleotide sequences in the sample. The chain combines TRBV9 with TRBJ2-7; TRBD1 matches at 9 bases. The CDR3 contains 14 residues. J gave up 3 bases and V 0 bases, and 1 base lay outside the gene matches. Germline CDR1 SGDLS, CDR2 YYNGEE. This CDR3 reads CASSVGQGGYEQYF. For the CDR3, the DNA is TGTGCCAGCAGCGTAGGACAGGGGGGCTACGAGCAGTACTTC.

This chain connects TRBV6-1 to TRBJ2-7; D gene unclear. CDR3 length: 12 amino acids. Germline assignment: CDR1 MNHNS and CDR2 SASEGT. The V gene lost 1 base and the J gene lost 4 bases, with 5 bases spanning the gap. The CDR3 DNA follows: TGTGCCAGCAGTGAAGTCGGGTACGAGCAGTACTTC. Amino acid sequence: CASSEVGYEQYF.

The V call is TRBV4-1, the J call TRBJ1-1; D is unresolved. CDR1 and CDR2 from the germline V gene are MGHRA and YSYEKL. V gave up 2 bases and J gave up 1 base, with 11 bases separating them. The CDR3 has 15 residues. DNA of the CDR3: TGCGCCAGCAGCCAACCCCTAGTGCGGAACACTGAAGCTTTCTTT. This encodes CASSQPLVRNTEAFF.

The CDR3 protein is CASRLIGGDDEQFF. The DNA of the CDR3 is TGCGCCAGCAGGCTTATAGGGGGAGACGATGAGCAGTTCTTC. The chain links TRBV5-1 to TRBJ2-1; D is perhaps TRBD1 (6 bases). This CDR3 region has 14 residues. V was pared by 5 bases and J by 8 bases, with 17 bases between. CDR1 is SGHRS and CDR2 is YFSETQ in the germline V gene.

This clone appeared a few times. The rearrangement links TRBV7-2 to TRBJ2-7, with D possibly matching TRBD1 (5 bases). V lost 5 bases to trimming and J lost 6 bases, with 17 bases between them. The germline CDR1 and CDR2 sequences are SGHTA and FQGNSA. CDR3 length: 14 residues. The CDR3 DNA follows: TGTGCCAGCAGCCGCAGGGCCCTTCCATGCGAGCAGTACTTC. This codes for CASSRRALPCEQYF. Variable domain in full (rest from reference TRBV7-2 and TRBJ2-7): GAGVSQSPSNKVTEKGKDVELRCDPISGHTALYWYRQSLGQGLEFLIYFQGNSAPDKSGLPSDRFSAERTGGSVSTLTIQRTQQEDSAVYLCASSRRALPCEQYFGPGTRLTVT.

The J gene is TRBJ1-1, the V gene TRBV10-3; 7 nucleotides agree with TRBD1. The germline V gene encodes CDR1 ENHRY and CDR2 SYGVKD. The CDR3 is 14 residues long. Trimming at V came to 7 bases and at J to 1 base, leaving 6 bases not matched to a gene. CDR3 coding DNA: TGTGCCATCAAAGGAGGGGGCTCGAACACTGAAGCTTTCTTT. Its protein product is CAIKGGGSNTEAFF.

This chain joins TRBV7-6 and TRBJ1-1; 7 nucleotides match TRBD1. CDR1 is SGHVS and CDR2 is FNYEAQ in the germline V gene. This CDR3 comprises 14 residues. Trimming at V came to 1 base and at J to 1 base, leaving 0 bases not matched to a gene. CDR3 nucleotide sequence: TGTGCCAGCAGCTTAGACAGGGGGAACACTGAAGCTTTCTTT. Protein: CASSLDRGNTEAFF.

This clone was seen a single time. The J gene is TRBJ2-3, the V gene TRBV25-1; no clear D gene. V dropped 5 bases and J dropped 3 bases, with 6 bases sitting between them. The CDR3 consists of 12 residues. CDR1 is MGHDK and CDR2 is SYGVNS in the germline V gene. The CDR3, as DNA: TGTGCCAGCAGTAGACTGACAGATACGCAGTATTTT. This sequence encodes CASSRLTDTQYF. Variable domain in full (rest from reference TRBV25-1 and TRBJ2-3): EADIYQTPRYLVIGTGKKITLECSQTMGHDKMYWYQQDPGMELHLIHYSYGVNSTEKGDLSSESTVSRIRTEHFPLTLESARPSHTSQYLCASSRLTDTQYFGPGTRLTVL.

This chain links TRBV7-6 with TRBJ1-6; D possibly corresponds to TRBD1 (6 bases). The germline CDR1 and CDR2 sequences are SGHVS and FNYEAQ. The CDR3 totals 17 residues. Trimming took off 4 bases at V and 0 bases at J, with 13 bases between the two ends. Here the CDR3 reads CASSSQGSGSYNSPLHF. In DNA form, the CDR3 reads TGTGCCAGCAGCTCACAGGGATCGGGCTCCTATAATTCACCCCTCCACTTT.

This chain joins TRBV7-3 and TRBJ2-3, with D possibly being TRBD1 (5 bases). This CDR3 comprises 14 residues. CDR1 and CDR2 (germline): SGHTA, FQGTGA. V was cut by 4 bases and J by 4 bases, with 12 bases left in between. DNA of the CDR3: TGTGCCAGCAGCTCAGGGTCGGGCCCAGATACGCAGTATTTT. This encodes CASSSGSGPDTQYF.

This chain connects TRBV9 to TRBJ2-1; 8 nucleotides agree with TRBD2. CDR1 is SGDLS, CDR2 YYNGEE, per germline. The CDR3 totals 16 residues. Trimming cost V 4 bases and J 7 bases; bases outside gene matches: 13. CDR3 sequence: CASSPHQRGLPNEQFF. Written as DNA, the CDR3 is TGTGCCAGCAGCCCCCATCAGCGGGGGCTCCCAAATGAGCAGTTCTTC.